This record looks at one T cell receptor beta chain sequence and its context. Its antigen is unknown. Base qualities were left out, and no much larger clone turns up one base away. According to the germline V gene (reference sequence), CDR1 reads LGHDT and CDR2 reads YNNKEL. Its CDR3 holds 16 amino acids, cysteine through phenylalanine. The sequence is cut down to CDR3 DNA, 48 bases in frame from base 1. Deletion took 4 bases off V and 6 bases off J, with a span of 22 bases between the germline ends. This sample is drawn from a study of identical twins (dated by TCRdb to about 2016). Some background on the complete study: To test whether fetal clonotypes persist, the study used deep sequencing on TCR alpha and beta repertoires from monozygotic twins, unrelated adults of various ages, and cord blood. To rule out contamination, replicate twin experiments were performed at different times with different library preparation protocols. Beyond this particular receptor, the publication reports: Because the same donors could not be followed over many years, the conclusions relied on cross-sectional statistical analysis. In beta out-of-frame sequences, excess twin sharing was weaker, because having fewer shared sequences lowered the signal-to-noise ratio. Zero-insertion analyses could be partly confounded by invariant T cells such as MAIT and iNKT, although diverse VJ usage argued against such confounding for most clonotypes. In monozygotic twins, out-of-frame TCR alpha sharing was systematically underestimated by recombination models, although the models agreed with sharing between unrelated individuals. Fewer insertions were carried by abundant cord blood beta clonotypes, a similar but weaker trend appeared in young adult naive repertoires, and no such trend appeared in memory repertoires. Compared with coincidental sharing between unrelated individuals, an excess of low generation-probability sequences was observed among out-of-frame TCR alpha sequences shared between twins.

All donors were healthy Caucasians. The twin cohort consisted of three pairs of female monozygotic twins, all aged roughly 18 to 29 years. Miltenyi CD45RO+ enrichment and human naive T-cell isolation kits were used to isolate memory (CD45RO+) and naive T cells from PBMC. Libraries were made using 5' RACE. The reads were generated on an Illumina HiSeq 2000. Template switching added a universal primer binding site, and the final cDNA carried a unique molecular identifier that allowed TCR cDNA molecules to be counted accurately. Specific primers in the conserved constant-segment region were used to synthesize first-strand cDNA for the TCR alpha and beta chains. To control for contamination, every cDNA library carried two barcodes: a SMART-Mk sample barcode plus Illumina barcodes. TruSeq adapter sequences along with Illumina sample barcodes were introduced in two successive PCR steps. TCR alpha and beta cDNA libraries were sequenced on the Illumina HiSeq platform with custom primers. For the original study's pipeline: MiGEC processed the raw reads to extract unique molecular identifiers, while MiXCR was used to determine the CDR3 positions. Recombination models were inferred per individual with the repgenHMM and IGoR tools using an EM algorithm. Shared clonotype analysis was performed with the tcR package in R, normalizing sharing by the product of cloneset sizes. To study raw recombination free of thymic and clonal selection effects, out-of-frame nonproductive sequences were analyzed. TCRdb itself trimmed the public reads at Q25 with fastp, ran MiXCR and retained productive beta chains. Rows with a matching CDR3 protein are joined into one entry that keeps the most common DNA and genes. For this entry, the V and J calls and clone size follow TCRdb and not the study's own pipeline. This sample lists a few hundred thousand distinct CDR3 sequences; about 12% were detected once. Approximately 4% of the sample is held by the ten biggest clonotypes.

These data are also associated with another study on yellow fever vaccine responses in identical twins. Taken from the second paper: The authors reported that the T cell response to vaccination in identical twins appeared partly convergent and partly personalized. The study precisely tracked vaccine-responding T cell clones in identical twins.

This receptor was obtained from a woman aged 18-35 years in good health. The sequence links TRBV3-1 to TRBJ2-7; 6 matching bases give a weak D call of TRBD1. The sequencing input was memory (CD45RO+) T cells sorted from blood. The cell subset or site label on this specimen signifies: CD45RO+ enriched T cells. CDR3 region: CASSPTHDPKQGEQYF. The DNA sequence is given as TGTGCCAGCAGCCCGACCCATGACCCGAAACAGGGCGAGCAGTACTTC.